What follows is one T cell receptor (beta chain) and its context. This entry is derived from a study of CD8 T cells in Susac syndrome. Random hexamers were used to reverse transcribe roughly 0.5 to 1 ug of RNA. Amplification of TCR beta CDR3 across 54 Vbeta and 13 Jbeta was performed with immunoSEQ multiplex PCR. TCRdb re-called the immunoSEQ multiplex PCR reads through MiXCR, storing one row per CDR3 protein. The table has approximately 190,000 distinct CDR3 sequences, about 95% seen once. The Susac syndrome patients fit the recently defined diagnostic criteria for definite or probable disease. The ends were cut back, 3 bases at V and 4 bases at J, with 6 bases in the middle. CDR1 is ENHRY and CDR2 is SYGVKD in the germline V gene. The CDR3 extends over 12 amino acids.

This rearrangement joins TRBV10-3 to TRBJ1-2, with D hard to call. Sequenced: CD8+ T cells from PBMCs. The sequence was collected from a human donor with Susac syndrome. CDR3 sequence: CAISEGSYGYTF. The CDR3 coding sequence is TGTGCCATCAGTGAAGGATCCTATGGCTACACCTTC.